One sample yielded the 17 T cell receptor beta chains listed below, sequenced in a study of cytomegalovirus exposure and HLA in healthy donors (dated by TCRdb to about 2017). Preparation of the library involved the immunoSEQ multiplex PCR assay. A mixture of 60 forward primers for TCR Vbeta segments and 13 reverse primers for TCR Jbeta segments was used in the multiplex PCR. Drawn from immuneACCESS, this table holds only the in-frame rearrangements with V and J called that TCRdb kept. Clones are partly lost; checked studies trace under half to an unresolved V gene and leave the rest unexplained. The sample contains about 86,000 clones, 70% to 80% of them found a single time. The top ten constitute approximately 15% of the sample. The sequenced material came from PBMCs. All receptors derive from a woman aged 40 to 50 in good health and CMV-seropositive.

This clone was observed once. J is TRBJ2-2 and V is TRBV15; no definite D call. CDR1 and CDR2 (germline): LNHNV, YYDKDF (reference sequence). The CDR3 runs 17 residues. Trimming cost V 0 bases and J 5 bases, with 16 bases left between them. In DNA, the CDR3 is TGTGCCACCAGCAGAGATGATATGGAGATAAGGACCGGGGAGCTGTTTTTT. Translating it yields CATSRDDMEIRTGELFF.

The J gene is TRBJ2-7, the V gene TRBV6-5, with 7 bases lining up with TRBD1. There are 15 residues in the CDR3. The V segment lost 6 bases and the J segment 3 bases; nucleotides outside the gene matches: 11. Per germline, CDR1 MNHEY and CDR2 SVGAGI. This chain's CDR3 is CASSRLRQGSYEQYF. The CDR3 DNA is TGTGCCAGCAGCCGCTTGCGACAGGGCAGCTACGAGCAGTACTTC.

The CDR3, as DNA: TGTGCCAGTACCTCCGTTCGTGACACTGGCTACACCTTC. It translates to CASTSVRDTGYTF. V gene TRBV19 combines with J gene TRBJ1-2, with D unresolved. Trimming shortened V by 7 bases and J by 7 bases, and 16 bases separated the two germline ends. The CDR3 has 13 amino acids. Per germline, CDR1 LNHDA and CDR2 SQIVND (reference sequence).

The V and J genes are TRBV29-1 and TRBJ1-1; TRBD1 agrees at 8 bases. Unmatched junction bases numbered 5, after V lost 6 bases and J lost 2 bases. The germline V gene has CDR1 SQVTM and CDR2 ANQGSEA. CDR3 length: 13 amino acids. CDR3 DNA: TGCAGCGTGGACAGGGTCTTAAACACTGAAGCTTTCTTT. Protein sequence: CSVDRVLNTEAFF.

The rearrangement joins TRBV7-2 to TRBJ2-5; 7 nucleotides agree with TRBD1. Germline V lookup: CDR1 SGHTA, CDR2 FQGNSA. V lost 1 base to trimming and J lost 4 bases; unmatched junction nucleotides: 6. There are 15 residues in the CDR3. The CDR3 coding sequence is TGTGCCAGCAGCTTAGATCTTAGGGGGCGAGAGACCCAGTACTTC. Translated: CASSLDLRGRETQYF. The whole variable domain, filled in from reference TRBV7-2 and TRBJ2-5, reads GAGVSQSPSNKVTEKGKDVELRCDPISGHTALYWYRQSLGQGLEFLIYFQGNSAPDKSGLPSDRFSAERTGGSVSTLTIQRTQQEDSAVYLCASSLDLRGRETQYFGPGTRLLVL.

The V call is TRBV6-1, the J call TRBJ2-5; 8 nucleotides align to TRBD1. Near its end, the DNA agrees better with TRBJ2-7, so the J call may be wrong. Germline V gene sequence: CDR1 MNHNS, CDR2 SASEGT. CDR3 length: 15 amino acids. CDR3 residues: CASSPSQGASYEQYF. For the CDR3, the DNA is TGTGCCAGCAGCCCCTCCCAGGGGGCGTCCTACGAGCAGTACTTC.

This clone was observed a single time. This rearrangement joins TRBV6-1 to TRBJ1-1; D gene unclear. Germline CDR1 is MNHNS and CDR2 is SASEGT. The CDR3 covers 11 residues. The ends were cut back, 3 bases at V and 5 bases at J, with 4 bases in the middle. This chain's CDR3 is CASSEYTEAFF. DNA of the CDR3: TGTGCCAGCAGTGAGTATACTGAAGCTTTCTTT.

This clone showed up just a few times. The V gene is TRBV7-3, the J gene TRBJ1-5; D gene uncertain. Germline V gives CDR1 SGHTA, CDR2 FQGTGA. Trimming left V 1 base short and J 7 bases short, with 8 bases between. The CDR3 is 13 residues long. CDR3 DNA: TGTGCCAGCAGCTTAAACCCCGGGCAGCCCCAGCATTTT. Protein sequence: CASSLNPGQPQHF.

The chain employs TRBV6-1 and TRBJ2-2; D is uncertain. The V gene lost 8 bases and the J gene lost 2 bases, with 3 bases spanning the gap. This CDR3 has 11 residues. The germline V gene encodes CDR1 MNHNS and CDR2 SASEGT. Here the CDR3 reads CASLNTGELFF. CDR3 in DNA: TGTGCCAGCCTAAACACCGGGGAGCTGTTTTTT.

In its sample, this clone was seen once. This chain links TRBV4-1 with TRBJ2-1; TRBD2 is a possible D gene (6 bases). V lost 1 base and J lost 6, with 22 bases in between. The CDR3 is 18 residues long. Germline V gene data show CDR1 as MGHRA and CDR2 as YSYEKL. The CDR3 DNA follows: TGCGCCAGCAGCCAAGCTTCGGGTCGGACTAACGACGGCAATGAGCAGTTCTTC. Amino acids: CASSQASGRTNDGNEQFF.

Worth noting for this clone: This CDR3 fails to terminate in the conserved phenylalanine or tryptophan, so it likely reflects a read error. The CDR3 here is CAISGQAEGEKLFV. The CDR3, as DNA: TGTGCCATCAGTGGACAGGCAGAAGGTGAAAAACTGTTTGTT. The gene calls are TRBV10-3 and TRBJ1-4; D might be TRBD1 (6 bases). Germline CDR1 ENHRY, CDR2 SYGVKD. V gave up 4 bases and J gave up 7 bases, with 13 bases separating them. The CDR3 is 14 amino acids.

The rearrangement uses TRBV7-2 and TRBJ1-1; a possible D gene is TRBD1 (5 bases). Germline V gene lookup returns CDR1 SGHTA and CDR2 FQGNSA. The CDR3 has 13 residues. The germline V and J ends were trimmed by 3 bases and 4 bases, with 9 bases remaining between them. CDR3: CASSLTAGTEAFF. The CDR3 DNA is TGTGCCAGCAGCTTGACAGCGGGCACTGAAGCTTTCTTT.

The CDR3 region has the DNA TGCGCCAGCAGCTCCTCGACTAGCTTGTCCTCCGGCGGGCAGTACTTC. Its translation is CASSSSTSLSSGGQYF. V and J are TRBV5-1 and TRBJ2-7, with TRBD2 matching over 7 bases. The CDR3 runs 16 residues. Germline-derived CDR1 and CDR2 are SGHRS and YFSETQ. With 3 bases clipped from V and 9 bases from J, the junction kept 18 bases outside the gene matches. Full variable domain (outside the CDR3, taken from reference TRBV5-1 and TRBJ2-7): KAGVTQTPRYLIKTRGQQVTLSCSPISGHRSVSWYQQTPGQGLQFLFEYFSETQRNKGNFPGRFSGRQFSNSRSEMNVSTLELGDSALYLCASSSSTSLSSGGQYFGPGTRLTVT.

V gene TRBV6-6 combines with J gene TRBJ2-3; a possible D gene is TRBD1 (5 bases). The V gene lost 6 bases and the J gene lost 1 base, with 14 bases spanning the gap. The germline V gene encodes CDR1 MNHNY and CDR2 SVGAGI (reference sequence). CDR3 size: 15 residues. As DNA, the CDR3 is TGTGCCAGCAGCGAAGGGGTGGCCGGCACAGATACGCAGTATTTT. It encodes CASSEGVAGTDTQYF.

This chain joins TRBV5-1 and TRBJ2-1; D ambiguous. The CDR3 sequence is 12 residues long. The ends were cut back, 4 bases at V and 1 base at J, with 3 bases in the middle. Germline V gene lookup returns CDR1 SGHRS and CDR2 YFSETQ. Written as DNA, the CDR3 is TGCGCCAGCAGCCGGTCCTACAATGAGCAGTTCTTC. This sequence encodes CASSRSYNEQFF.

Points on this clone: One end of the junction does not line up with germline, which may come from a read error. The genes are TRBV9 and TRBJ1-1; 9 positions match TRBD1. The CDR3 length is 17 residues. Germline CDR1 is SGDLS and CDR2 is YYNGEE. CDR3 loop: CASSVPGQGGQNPEAFF. The CDR3 DNA sequence: TGTGCCAGCAGCGTCCCGGGACAGGGCGGCCAGAACCCTGAAGCTTTCTTT. The whole variable domain, remainder taken from reference TRBV9 and TRBJ1-1, is DSGVTQTPKHLITATGQRVTLRCSPRSGDLSVYWYQQSLDQGLQFLIQYYNGEERAKGNILERFSAQQFPDLHSELNLSSLELGDSALYFCASSVPGQGGQNPEAFFGQGTRLTVV.

The CDR3 loop is CASSFGQGRVQPQHF. For the CDR3, the DNA is TGTGCCAGCAGTTTTGGACAGGGGCGAGTTCAGCCCCAGCATTTT. The V and J genes are TRBV28 and TRBJ1-5; 9 bases are a match to TRBD1. The CDR3 consists of 15 residues. V dropped 3 bases and J dropped 6; count of bases not matched to a gene: 6. Germline loops: CDR1 MDHEN, CDR2 SYDVKM.